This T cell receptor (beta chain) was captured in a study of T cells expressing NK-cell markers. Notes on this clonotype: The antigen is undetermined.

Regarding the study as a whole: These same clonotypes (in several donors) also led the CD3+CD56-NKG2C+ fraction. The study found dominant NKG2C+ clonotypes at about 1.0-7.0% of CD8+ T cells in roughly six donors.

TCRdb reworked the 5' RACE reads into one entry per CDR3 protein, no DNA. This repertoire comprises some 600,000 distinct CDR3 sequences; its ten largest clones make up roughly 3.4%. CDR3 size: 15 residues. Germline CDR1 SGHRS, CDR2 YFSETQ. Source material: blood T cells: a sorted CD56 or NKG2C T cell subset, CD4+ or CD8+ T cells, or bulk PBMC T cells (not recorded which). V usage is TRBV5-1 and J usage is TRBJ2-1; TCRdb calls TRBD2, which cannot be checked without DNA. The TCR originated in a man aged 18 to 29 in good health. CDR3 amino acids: CASSWVAGRANEQFF.